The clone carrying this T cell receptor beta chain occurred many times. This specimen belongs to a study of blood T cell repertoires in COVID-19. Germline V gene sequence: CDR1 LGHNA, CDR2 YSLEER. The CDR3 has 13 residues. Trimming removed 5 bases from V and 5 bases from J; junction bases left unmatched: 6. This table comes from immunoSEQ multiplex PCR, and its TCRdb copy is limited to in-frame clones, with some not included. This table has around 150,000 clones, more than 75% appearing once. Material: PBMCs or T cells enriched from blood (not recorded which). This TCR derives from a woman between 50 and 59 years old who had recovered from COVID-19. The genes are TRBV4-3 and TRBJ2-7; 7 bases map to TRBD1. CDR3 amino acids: CASSYRTGDEQYF. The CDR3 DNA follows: TGCGCCAGCAGCTACAGGACAGGAGACGAGCAGTACTTC.